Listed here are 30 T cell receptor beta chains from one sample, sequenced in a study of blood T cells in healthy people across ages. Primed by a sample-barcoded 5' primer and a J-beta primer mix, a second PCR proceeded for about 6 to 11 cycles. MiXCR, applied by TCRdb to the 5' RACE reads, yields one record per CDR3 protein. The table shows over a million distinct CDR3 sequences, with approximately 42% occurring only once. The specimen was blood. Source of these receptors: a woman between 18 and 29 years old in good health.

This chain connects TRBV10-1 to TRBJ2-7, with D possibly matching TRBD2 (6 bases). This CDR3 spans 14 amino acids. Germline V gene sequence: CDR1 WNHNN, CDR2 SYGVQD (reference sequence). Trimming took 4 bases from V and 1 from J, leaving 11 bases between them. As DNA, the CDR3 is TGCGCCAGCAGTGTCTCGACTAGTTCCTACGAGCAGTACTTC. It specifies CASSVSTSSYEQYF.

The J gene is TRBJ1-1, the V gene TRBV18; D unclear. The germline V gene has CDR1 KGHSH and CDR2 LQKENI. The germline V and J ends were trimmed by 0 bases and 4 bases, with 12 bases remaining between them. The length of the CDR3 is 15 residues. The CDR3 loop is CASSPPAKQGTEAFF. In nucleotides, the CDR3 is TGTGCCAGCTCACCACCGGCAAAACAAGGCACTGAAGCTTTCTTT.

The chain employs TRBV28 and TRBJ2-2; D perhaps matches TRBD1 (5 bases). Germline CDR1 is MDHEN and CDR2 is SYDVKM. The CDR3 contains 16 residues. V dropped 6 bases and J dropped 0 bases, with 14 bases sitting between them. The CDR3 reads CASSPGSYSNTGELFF. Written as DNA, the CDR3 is TGTGCCAGCAGCCCAGGGTCATACTCGAACACCGGGGAGCTGTTTTTT.

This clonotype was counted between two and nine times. Written as DNA, the CDR3 is TGTGCCAGCAGCCCCGAGACAGCTAATCAGCCCCAGCATTTT. This codes for CASSPETANQPQHF. This sequence joins TRBV7-2 and TRBJ1-5; possibly TRBD1 for D (5 bases). The CDR3 is 14 residues long. Trimming stripped 5 bases from V and 4 bases from J, with 12 bases between. Germline assignment: CDR1 SGHTA and CDR2 FQGNSA.

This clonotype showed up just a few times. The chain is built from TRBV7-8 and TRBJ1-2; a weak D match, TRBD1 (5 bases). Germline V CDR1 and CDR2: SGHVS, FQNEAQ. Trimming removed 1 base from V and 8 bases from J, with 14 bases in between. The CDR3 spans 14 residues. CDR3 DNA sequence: TGTGCCAGCAGCTTAGGCCGGGGCTTCTACGGCTACACCTTC. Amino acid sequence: CASSLGRGFYGYTF.

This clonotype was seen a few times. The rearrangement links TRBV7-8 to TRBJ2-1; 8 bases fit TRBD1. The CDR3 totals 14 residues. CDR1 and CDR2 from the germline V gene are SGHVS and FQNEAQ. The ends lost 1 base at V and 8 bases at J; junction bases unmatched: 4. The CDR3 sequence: CASSLGQGRHEQFF. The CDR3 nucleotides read TGTGCCAGCAGCTTAGGACAGGGGCGCCATGAGCAGTTCTTC.

DNA of the CDR3: TGTGCCAGCAGCGTAGGGGCCAGGGAAGAGACCCAGTACTTC. Encoded protein: CASSVGAREETQYF. V and J are TRBV9 and TRBJ2-5, with D maybe TRBD1 (5 bases). CDR1 and CDR2 (germline): SGDLS, YYNGEE. The germline V and J ends were trimmed by 0 bases and 3 bases, with 9 bases remaining between them. The CDR3 sequence is 14 residues long.

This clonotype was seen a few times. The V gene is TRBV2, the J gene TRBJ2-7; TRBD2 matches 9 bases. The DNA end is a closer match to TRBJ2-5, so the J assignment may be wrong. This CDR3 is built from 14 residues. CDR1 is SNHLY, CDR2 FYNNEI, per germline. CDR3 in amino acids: CASSSGLALETQYF. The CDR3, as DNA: TGTGCCAGCAGCTCGGGACTAGCACTGGAGACCCAGTACTTC.

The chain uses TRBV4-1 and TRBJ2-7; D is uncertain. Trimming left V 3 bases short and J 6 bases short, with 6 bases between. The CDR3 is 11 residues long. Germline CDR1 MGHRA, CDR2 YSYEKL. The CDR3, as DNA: TGCGCCAGCAGCCAGAGTGGCGAGCAGTACTTC. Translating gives CASSQSGEQYF.

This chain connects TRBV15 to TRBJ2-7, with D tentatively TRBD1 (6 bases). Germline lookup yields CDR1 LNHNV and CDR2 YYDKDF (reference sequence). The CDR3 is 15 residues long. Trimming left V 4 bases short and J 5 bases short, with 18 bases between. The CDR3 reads CATSIWGQVLDEQYF. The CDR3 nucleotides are TGTGCCACCAGCATCTGGGGGCAAGTTCTTGACGAGCAGTACTTC. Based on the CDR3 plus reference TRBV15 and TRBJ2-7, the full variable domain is DAMVIQNPRYQVTQFGKPVTLSCSQTLNHNVMYWYQQKSSQAPKLLFHYYDKDFNNEADTPDNFQSRRPNTSFCFLDIRSPGLGDTAMYLCATSIWGQVLDEQYFGPGTRLTVT.

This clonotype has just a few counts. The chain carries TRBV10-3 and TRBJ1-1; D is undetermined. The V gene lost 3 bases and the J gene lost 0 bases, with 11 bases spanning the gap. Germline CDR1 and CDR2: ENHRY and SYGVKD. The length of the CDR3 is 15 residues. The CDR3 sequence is CAISDLATMNTEAFF. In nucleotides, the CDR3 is TGTGCCATCAGTGATTTGGCAACCATGAACACTGAAGCTTTCTTT.

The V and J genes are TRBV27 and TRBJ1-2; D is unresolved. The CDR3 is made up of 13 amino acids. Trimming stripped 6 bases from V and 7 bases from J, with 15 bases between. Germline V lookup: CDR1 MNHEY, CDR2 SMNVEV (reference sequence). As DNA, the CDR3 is TGTGCCAGCAGCCAAGTCCCGGGTGGTGGCTACACCTTC. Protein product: CASSQVPGGGYTF.

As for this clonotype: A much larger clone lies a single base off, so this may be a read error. The DNA of the CDR3 is TGTGCCAGCGGCTTGAGGGTAGGGGGGGCGCGTAGTTATGGCTACACCTTC. Protein sequence: CASGLRVGGARSYGYTF. The genes are TRBV28 and TRBJ1-2; D is perhaps TRBD1 (6 bases). This CDR3 contains 17 residues. Germline V gene data show CDR1 as MDHEN and CDR2 as SYDVKM. Trimming pared 8 bases from V and 5 bases from J, leaving 27 bases between.

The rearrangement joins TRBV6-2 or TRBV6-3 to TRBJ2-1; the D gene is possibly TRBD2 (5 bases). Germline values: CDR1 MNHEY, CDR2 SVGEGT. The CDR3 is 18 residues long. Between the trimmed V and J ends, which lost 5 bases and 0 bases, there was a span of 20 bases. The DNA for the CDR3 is TGTGCCAGCAGTGCCCCGAGACTACCCCCGAGCTCCTACAATGAGCAGTTCTTC. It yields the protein CASSAPRLPPSSYNEQFF.

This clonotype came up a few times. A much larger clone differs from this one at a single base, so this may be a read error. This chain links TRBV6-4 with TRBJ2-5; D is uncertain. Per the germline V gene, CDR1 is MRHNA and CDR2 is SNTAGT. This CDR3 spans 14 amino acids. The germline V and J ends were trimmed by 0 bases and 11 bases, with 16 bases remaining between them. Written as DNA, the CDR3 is TGTGCCAGCAGTGACTCGGGCGAAAAGGATGAGCAGTACTTC. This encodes CASSDSGEKDEQYF.

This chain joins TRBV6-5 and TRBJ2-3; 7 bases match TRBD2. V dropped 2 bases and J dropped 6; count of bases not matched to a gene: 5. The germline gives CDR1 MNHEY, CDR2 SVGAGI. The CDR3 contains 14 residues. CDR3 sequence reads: CASSYRTGGDTQYF. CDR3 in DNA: TGTGCCAGCAGTTACCGGACGGGGGGTGATACGCAGTATTTT.

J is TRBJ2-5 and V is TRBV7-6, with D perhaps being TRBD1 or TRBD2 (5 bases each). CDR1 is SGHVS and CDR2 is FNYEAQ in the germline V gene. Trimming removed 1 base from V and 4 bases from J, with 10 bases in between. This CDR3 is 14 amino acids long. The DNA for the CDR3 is TGTGCCAGCAGCTTAGTTGGGGGAGTAGAGACCCAGTACTTC. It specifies CASSLVGGVETQYF. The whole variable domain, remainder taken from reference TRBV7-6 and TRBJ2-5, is GAGVSQSPRYKVTKRGQDVALRCDPISGHVSLYWYRQALGQGPEFLTYFNYEAQQDKSGLPNDRFSAERPEGSISTLTIQRTEQRDSAMYRCASSLVGGVETQYFGPGTRLLVL.

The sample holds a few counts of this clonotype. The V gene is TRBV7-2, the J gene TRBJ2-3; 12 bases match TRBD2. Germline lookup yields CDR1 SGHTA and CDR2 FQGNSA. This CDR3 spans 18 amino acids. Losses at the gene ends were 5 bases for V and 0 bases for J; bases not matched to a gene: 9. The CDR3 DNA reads TGTGCCAGCAGCCTTACTCCTAGCGGGGGGGGGAGCACAGATACGCAGTATTTT. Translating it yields CASSLTPSGGGSTDTQYF.

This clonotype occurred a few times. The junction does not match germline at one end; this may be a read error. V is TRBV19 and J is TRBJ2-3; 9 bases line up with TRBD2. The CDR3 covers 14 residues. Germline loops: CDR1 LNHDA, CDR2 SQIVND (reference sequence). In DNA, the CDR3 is TGTGCCAGTAGGATAGCGGGAGCTGGAGATACGCAGTATTTT. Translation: CASRIAGAGDTQYF.

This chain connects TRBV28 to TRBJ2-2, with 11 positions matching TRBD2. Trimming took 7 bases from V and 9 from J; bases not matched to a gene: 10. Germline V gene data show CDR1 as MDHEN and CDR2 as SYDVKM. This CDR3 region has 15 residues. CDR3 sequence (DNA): TGTGCCAGCATTGGGGGACTAGCGGCAACCCGGGAGCTGTTTTTT. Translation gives CASIGGLAATRELFF.

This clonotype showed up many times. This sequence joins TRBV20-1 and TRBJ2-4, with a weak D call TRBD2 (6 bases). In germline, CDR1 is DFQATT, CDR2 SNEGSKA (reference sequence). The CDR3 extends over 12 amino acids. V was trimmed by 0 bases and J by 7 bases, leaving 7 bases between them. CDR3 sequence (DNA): TGCAGTGCTAGAGAGGGAGGCAACATTCAGTACTTC. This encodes CSAREGGNIQYF.

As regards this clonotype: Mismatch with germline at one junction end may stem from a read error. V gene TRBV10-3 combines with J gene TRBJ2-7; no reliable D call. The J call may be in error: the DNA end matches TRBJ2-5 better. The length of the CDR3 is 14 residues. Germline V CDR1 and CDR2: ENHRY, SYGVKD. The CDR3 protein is CATSESRTAETQYF. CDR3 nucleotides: TGTGCCACCAGTGAGTCGCGAACAGCAGAGACCCAGTACTTC.

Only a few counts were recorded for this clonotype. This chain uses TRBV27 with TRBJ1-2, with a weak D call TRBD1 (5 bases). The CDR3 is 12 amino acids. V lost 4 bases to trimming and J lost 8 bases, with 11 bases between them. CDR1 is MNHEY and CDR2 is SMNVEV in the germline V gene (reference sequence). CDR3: CASSSGRRGYTF. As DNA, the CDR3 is TGTGCCAGCAGTTCGGGGCGGAGAGGCTACACCTTC.

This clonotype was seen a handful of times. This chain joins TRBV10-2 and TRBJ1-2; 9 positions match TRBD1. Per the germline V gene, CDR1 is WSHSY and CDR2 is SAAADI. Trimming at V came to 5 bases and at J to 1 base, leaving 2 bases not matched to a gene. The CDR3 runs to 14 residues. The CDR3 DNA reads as TGCGCCAGCAGTACAGGGGGCTATAACTATGGCTACACCTTC. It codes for CASSTGGYNYGYTF.

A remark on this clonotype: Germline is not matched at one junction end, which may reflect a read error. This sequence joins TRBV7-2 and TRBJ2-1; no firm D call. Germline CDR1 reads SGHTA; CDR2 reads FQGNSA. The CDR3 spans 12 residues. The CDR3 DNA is TGTGTCAGCAGTGCCTCTTACAATGAGCAGTTCTTC. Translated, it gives CVSSASYNEQFF.

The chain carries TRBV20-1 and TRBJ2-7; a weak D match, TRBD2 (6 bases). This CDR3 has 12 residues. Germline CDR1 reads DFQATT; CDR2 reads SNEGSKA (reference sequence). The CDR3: CREGSGSYEQYF. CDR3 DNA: TGCAGGGAGGGGTCGGGTTCATACGAGCAGTACTTC.

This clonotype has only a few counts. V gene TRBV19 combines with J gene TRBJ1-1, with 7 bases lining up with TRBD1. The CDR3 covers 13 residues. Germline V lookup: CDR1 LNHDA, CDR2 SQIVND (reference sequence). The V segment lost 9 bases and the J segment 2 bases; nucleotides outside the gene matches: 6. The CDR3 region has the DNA TGTGCCAGCAGGGACAGACTTAACACTGAAGCTTTCTTT. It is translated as CASRDRLNTEAFF.

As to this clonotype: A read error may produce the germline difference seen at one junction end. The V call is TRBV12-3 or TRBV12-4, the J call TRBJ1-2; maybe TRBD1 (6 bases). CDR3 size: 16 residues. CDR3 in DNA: TGTGCCAGCAGTATACTACATGGGGGGCTCACCCATGGATACACCTTC. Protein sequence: CASSILHGGLTHGYTF.

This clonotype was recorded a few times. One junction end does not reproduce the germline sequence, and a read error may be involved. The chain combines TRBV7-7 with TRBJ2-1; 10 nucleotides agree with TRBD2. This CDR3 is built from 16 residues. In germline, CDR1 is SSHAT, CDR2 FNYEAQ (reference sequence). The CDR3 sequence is CASSRDLAGVGNEQFF. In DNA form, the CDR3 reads TGTGCTAGCAGCCGGGACCTAGCGGGAGTCGGCAATGAGCAGTTCTTC.

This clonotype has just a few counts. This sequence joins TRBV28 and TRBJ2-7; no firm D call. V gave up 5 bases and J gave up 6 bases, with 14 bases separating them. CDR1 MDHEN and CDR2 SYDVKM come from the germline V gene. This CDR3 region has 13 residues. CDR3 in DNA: TGTGCCAGCAGTCTGTACGGACGGCGCGAGCAGTACTTC. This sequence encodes CASSLYGRREQYF.